These 8 T cell receptor beta chains were all obtained from the same sample, sequenced in a study of control samples from healthy donors and cancer patients (dated by TCRdb to 2018 to 2021). The library was built by means of the immunoSEQ multiplex PCR assay. Held by TCRdb, this immuneACCESS table contains in-frame sequences only and omits some clones. Under half of the omission traces to an unresolved V gene where checked; the cause of the rest is unknown. Across this sample there are over 100,000 clones, with 88% seen only once. The top ten hold around 3.3% of the sample. The sample taken for sequencing was blood. The receptors were sampled from a man in his forties or fifties in good health.

V is TRBV24-1 and J is TRBJ2-3; 10 bases agree with TRBD2. The V gene's germline CDR1 is KGHDR and CDR2 SFDVKD. The CDR3 covers 15 residues. After removal of 5 bases from V and 1 base from J, the junction contained 2 bases not matched to a gene. The CDR3 is CATSASGGGTDTQYF. CDR3 sequence (DNA): TGTGCCACCAGTGCGAGCGGGGGGGGCACAGATACGCAGTATTTT.

The V gene is TRBV7-2, the J gene TRBJ2-2, with 11 bases matching TRBD1. This CDR3 region has 16 residues. J was trimmed by 4 bases and V by 2 bases; bases with no gene match: 3. Germline values: CDR1 SGHTA, CDR2 FQGNSA. The CDR3 DNA reads as TGTGCCAGCAGCTTAATGGGACAGGGGGGCACCGGGGAGCTGTTTTTT. This translates into CASSLMGQGGTGELFF.

The V call is TRBV12-3 or TRBV12-4, the J call TRBJ1-5; weak D call: TRBD1 (6 bases). V gave up 6 bases and J gave up 6 bases, with 12 bases separating them. The CDR3 length is 13 residues. This chain's CDR3 is CASSWGGGQPQHF. The CDR3 DNA reads TGTGCCAGCAGCTGGGGAGGGGGTCAGCCCCAGCATTTT.

The chain links TRBV4-3 to TRBJ1-2; maybe TRBD1 (5 bases). The germline V gene encodes CDR1 LGHNA and CDR2 YSLEER. The CDR3 runs to 15 residues. The ends were cut back, 0 bases at V and 6 bases at J, with 14 bases in the middle. The CDR3 bases are TGCGCCAGCAGCCAAGATTGGGCAGGGTTGGATGGCTACACCTTC. Translated: CASSQDWAGLDGYTF.

On this clone itself: Because the CDR3 is missing its conserved closing phenylalanine or tryptophan, this is likely a read error. The DNA is omitted, as the CDR3 cannot be located on it reliably, and the CDR3 follows TCRdb's listing. V and J are TRBV12-3 or TRBV12-4 and TRBJ1-5; the listed D gene, TRBD1, was not tested against the DNA. The CDR3 spans 9 residues, counting both ends. CDR3: CASSRVDRE.

This chain joins TRBV3-1 (or the pseudogene TRBV3-2) and TRBJ1-1; perhaps TRBD1 as D (5 bases). V was shortened by 4 bases and J by 3 bases, with 12 bases between the two germline ends. Germline-derived CDR1 and CDR2 are LGHDT and YNNKEL (reference sequence). The CDR3 consists of 14 residues. DNA of the CDR3: TGTGCCAGCAGCCCGGACACTCCAGACACTGAAGCTTTCTTT. It yields the protein CASSPDTPDTEAFF.

The CDR3 DNA follows: TGTGCCAGCAGCGTGGCCAGGGCTGGTGACACCATATATTTT. This encodes CASSVARAGDTIYF. This rearrangement joins TRBV9 to TRBJ1-3; D is possibly TRBD1 (5 bases). V lost 2 bases, J lost 8 bases, and 14 bases lay in between. The CDR3 covers 14 residues. The V gene's germline CDR1 is SGDLS and CDR2 YYNGEE. Supplemented by reference TRBV9 and TRBJ1-3, the full variable domain reads DSGVTQTPKHLITATGQRVTLRCSPRSGDLSVYWYQQSLDQGLQFLIQYYNGEERAKGNILERFSAQQFPDLHSELNLSSLELGDSALYFCASSVARAGDTIYFGEGSWLTVV.

The chain has TRBV20-1 and TRBJ1-2; tentative D call: TRBD1 (5 bases). The CDR3 consists of 14 residues. Germline V gene data show CDR1 as DFQATT and CDR2 as SNEGSKA (reference sequence). Trimming took 3 bases from V and 1 from J, leaving 12 bases between them. The CDR3, as DNA: TGCAGTGCTAGTCAGGGCTCGGTTAACTATGGCTACACCTTC. It codes for CSASQGSVNYGYTF.